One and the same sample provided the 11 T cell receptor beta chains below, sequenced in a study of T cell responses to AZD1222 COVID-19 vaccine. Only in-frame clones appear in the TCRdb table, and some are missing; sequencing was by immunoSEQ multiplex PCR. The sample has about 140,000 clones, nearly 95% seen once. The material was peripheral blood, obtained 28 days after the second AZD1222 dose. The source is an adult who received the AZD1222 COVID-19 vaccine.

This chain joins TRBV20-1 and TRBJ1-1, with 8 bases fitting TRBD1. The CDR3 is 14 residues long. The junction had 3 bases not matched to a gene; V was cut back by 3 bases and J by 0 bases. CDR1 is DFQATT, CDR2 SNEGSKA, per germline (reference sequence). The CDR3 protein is CSASPGQVNTEAFF. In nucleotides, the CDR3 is TGCAGTGCTAGTCCGGGACAGGTGAACACTGAAGCTTTCTTT.

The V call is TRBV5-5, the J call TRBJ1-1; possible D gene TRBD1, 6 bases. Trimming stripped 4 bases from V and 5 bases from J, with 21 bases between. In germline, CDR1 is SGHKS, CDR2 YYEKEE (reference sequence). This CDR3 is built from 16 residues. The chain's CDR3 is CASSGRVQGRLTEAFF. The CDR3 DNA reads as TGTGCCAGCAGCGGAAGGGTACAGGGTCGGTTGACTGAAGCTTTCTTT.

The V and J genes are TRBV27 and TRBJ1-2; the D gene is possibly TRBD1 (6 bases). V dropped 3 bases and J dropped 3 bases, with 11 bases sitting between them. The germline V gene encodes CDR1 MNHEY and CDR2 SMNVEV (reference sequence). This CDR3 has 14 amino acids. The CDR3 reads CASSLVGGDYGYTF. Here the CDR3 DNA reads TGTGCCAGCAGTTTGGTGGGGGGCGACTATGGCTACACCTTC.

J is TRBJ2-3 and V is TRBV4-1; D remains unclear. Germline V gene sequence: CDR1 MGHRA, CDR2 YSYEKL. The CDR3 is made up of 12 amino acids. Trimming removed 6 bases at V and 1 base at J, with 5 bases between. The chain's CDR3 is CASSPGTDTQYF. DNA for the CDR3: TGCGCCAGCAGTCCGGGCACAGATACGCAGTATTTT.

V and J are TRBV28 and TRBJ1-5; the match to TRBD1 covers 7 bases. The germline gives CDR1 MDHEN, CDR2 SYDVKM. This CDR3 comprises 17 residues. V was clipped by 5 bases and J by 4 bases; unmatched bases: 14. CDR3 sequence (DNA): TGTGCCAGCAGTCCGCGCCCGGGACAGCGGCCAAATCAGCCCCAGCATTTT. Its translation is CASSPRPGQRPNQPQHF.

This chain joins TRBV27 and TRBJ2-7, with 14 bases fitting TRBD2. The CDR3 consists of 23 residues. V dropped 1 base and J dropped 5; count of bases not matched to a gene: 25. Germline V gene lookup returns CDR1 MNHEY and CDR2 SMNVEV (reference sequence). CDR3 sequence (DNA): TGTGCCAGCAGTTTATACCCCGTGGGGGCCAAAGGGACTAGCGGGAGAGCAGGCGACGAGCAGTACTTC. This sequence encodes CASSLYPVGAKGTSGRAGDEQYF.

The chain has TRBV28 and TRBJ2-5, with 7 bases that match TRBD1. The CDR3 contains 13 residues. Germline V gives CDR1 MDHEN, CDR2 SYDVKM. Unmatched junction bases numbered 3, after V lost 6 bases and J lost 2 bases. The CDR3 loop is CASRGTAQETQYF. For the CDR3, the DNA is TGTGCCAGCAGAGGGACAGCGCAAGAGACCCAGTACTTC.

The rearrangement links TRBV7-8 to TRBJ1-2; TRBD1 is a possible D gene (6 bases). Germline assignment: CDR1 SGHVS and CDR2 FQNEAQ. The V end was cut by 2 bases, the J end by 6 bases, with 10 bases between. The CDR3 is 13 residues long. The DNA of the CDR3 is TGTGCCAGCAGCTTAAATAGGGGGGATGGCTACACCTTC. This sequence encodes CASSLNRGDGYTF.

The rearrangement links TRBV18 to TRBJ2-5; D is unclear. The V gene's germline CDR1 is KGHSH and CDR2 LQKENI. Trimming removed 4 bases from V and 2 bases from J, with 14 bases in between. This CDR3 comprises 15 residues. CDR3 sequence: CASSRYSHPQETQYF. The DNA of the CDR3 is TGTGCCAGCTCACGTTATAGCCACCCACAAGAGACCCAGTACTTC.

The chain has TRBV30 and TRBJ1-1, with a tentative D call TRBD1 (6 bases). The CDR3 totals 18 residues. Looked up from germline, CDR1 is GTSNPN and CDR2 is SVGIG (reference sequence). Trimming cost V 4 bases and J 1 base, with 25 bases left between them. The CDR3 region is CAWTGGRSRLIPNTEAFF. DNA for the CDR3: TGTGCCTGGACGGGGGGCAGGAGCCGCCTAATCCCGAACACTGAAGCTTTCTTT.

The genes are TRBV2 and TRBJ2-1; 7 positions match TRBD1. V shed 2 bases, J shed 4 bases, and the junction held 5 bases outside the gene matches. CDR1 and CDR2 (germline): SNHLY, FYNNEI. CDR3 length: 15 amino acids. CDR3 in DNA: TGTGCCAGCAGTGAAAACAGGGGTTCATACAATGAGCAGTTCTTC. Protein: CASSENRGSYNEQFF.